The rows below give T cell receptor beta chains drawn from one sample of a study of blood T cell repertoires in COVID-19. The protocol was immunoSEQ multiplex PCR, while the TCRdb copy is restricted to in-frame clones and leaves out a portion. The repertoire holds about 140,000 clones, with roughly 80% as singletons. The sequencing input was peripheral blood. The receptors stem from a woman aged 55 to 70 with acute or convalescent COVID-19. Each CDR3 is given with its conserved first and last residue. The D gene is left open where the match is weak. Clone size appears in some rows only: once, few, many, or a class for an expanded clone.

-	TRBV30	-	TRBJ2-7	TGTGCCTGGAGCCCCCCCGTATCCTACGAGCAGTACTTC	CAWSPPVSYEQYF
few	TRBV6-1	TRBD2	TRBJ2-1	TGTGCCAGCAGTGAAATTGGCGGGAGGGCCTACAATGAGCAGTTCTTC	CASSEIGGRAYNEQFF
-	TRBV9	-	TRBJ2-5	TGTGCCAGCAGCGTAACCTATTCGGGGAAAGGGGAGACCCAGTACTTC	CASSVTYSGKGETQYF
once	TRBV30	-	TRBJ1-5	TGTGCCTGGAGTGTACGGAATCAGCCCCAGCATTTT	CAWSVRNQPQHF
-	TRBV14	TRBD2	TRBJ2-1	TGTGCCAGCAGCCAAGTATTCGGCGGGAGCTCCTACAATGAGCAGTTCTTC	CASSQVFGGSSYNEQFF
-	TRBV3-1/TRBV3-2	-	TRBJ1-1	TGTGCCAGCAGCCACGCCAGCCCGGGCACTGAAGCTTTCTTT	CASSHASPGTEAFF
-	TRBV5-5	-	TRBJ2-7	TGTGCCAGCAGCCTAGATACGGAATACGAGCAGTACTTC	CASSLDTEYEQYF
-	TRBV7-9	TRBD2	TRBJ2-1	TGTGCCAGCAGCTTAGGAGGGAGGGCCCCCAATGAGCAGTTCTTC	CASSLGGRAPNEQFF
-	TRBV10-3	-	TRBJ2-1	TGTGCCATCAGTGAGTCCGCCACAGGTGAGCAGTTCTTC	CAISESATGEQFF
-	TRBV5-8	-	TRBJ1-4	TGTGCCAGCAGCTTGATCTCCCGACATATTAATGAAAAACTGTTTTTT	CASSLISRHINEKLFF
-	TRBV28	TRBD1	TRBJ1-5	TGTGCCAGCAGTTTAGGGGACAGGGTGGTCGGCAATCAGCCCCAGCATTTT	CASSLGDRVVGNQPQHF
-	TRBV11-3	-	TRBJ2-3	TGTGCCAGCAGCTTATTAGTCCGGGGCACAGATACGCAGTATTTT	CASSLLVRGTDTQYF
-	TRBV27	TRBD2	TRBJ2-2	TGTGCCAGCAGTCCCCGGACTAGCGGGAGATTCCTTCTCGGGGAGCTGTTTTTT	CASSPRTSGRFLLGELFF
-	TRBV18	TRBD2	TRBJ2-3	TGTGCCAGCTCACCTGGCGGGAGGGCCGTATACAGCACAGATACGCAGTATTTT	CASSPGGRAVYSTDTQYF
-	TRBV28	TRBD1	TRBJ2-1	TGTGCCAGCAGCCCGCCAGGGGGCTGGGATGAGCAGTTCTTC	CASSPPGGWDEQFF
-	TRBV11-2	-	TRBJ2-3	TGTGCCAGCAGCTCCAGTGCAGATACGCAGTATTTT	CASSSSADTQYF
-	TRBV29-1	-	TRBJ2-3	TGCAGCGTCTCGGATCCGGCAGGGTACTTACTCGGCGATACGCAGTATTTT	CSVSDPAGYLLGDTQYF
-	TRBV10-3	TRBD1	TRBJ2-3	TGTGCCATCAGTGGCCGGGACAGGGGTCCAGATACGCAGTATTTT	CAISGRDRGPDTQYF
-	TRBV24-1	-	TRBJ1-3	TGTGCCACCAGTGACGGGTTAGGAAACACCATATATTTT	CATSDGLGNTIYF
once	TRBV24-1	TRBD2	TRBJ2-5	TGTGCCACCAGTGAGGGACCGACTAGCGGTTCTCAAGAGACCCAGTACTTC	CATSEGPTSGSQETQYF
once	TRBV6-5	TRBD2	TRBJ2-7	TGTGCCAGCAGTTCGATCGGACTAGACGCGCAGTACTTC	CASSSIGLDAQYF
-	TRBV11-2	-	TRBJ2-2	TGTGCCAGCAGCTTAGGGACAGTCACCGGGGAGCTGTTTTTT	CASSLGTVTGELFF